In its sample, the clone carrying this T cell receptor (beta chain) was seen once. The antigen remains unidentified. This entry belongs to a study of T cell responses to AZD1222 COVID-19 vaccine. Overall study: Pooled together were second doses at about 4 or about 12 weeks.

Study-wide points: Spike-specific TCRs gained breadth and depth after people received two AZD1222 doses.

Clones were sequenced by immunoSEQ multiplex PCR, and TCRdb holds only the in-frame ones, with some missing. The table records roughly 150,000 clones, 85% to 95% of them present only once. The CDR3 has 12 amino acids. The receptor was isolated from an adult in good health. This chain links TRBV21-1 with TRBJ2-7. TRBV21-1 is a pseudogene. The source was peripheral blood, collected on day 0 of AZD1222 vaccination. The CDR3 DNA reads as TGTGCCAGCAGCAAAGTTTTCCCCGAGCAGTACTTC. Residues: CASSKVFPEQYF.